This entry lists 3 T cell receptor beta chains sequenced from one sample in a study of blood T cell repertoires in COVID-19. Assay: immunoSEQ multiplex PCR; the TCRdb copy retains only in-frame clones and omits some. Of about 230,000 clones detected, around 83% appear once; the ten largest clones hold 1.4%. The specimen sequenced was peripheral blood. The receptors originated from a woman aged 40 to 50 who had recovered from COVID-19.

V gene TRBV10-3 combines with J gene TRBJ2-5; the D is unclear. The germline V gene encodes CDR1 ENHRY and CDR2 SYGVKD. CDR3 size: 11 residues. V gave up 9 bases and J gave up 3 bases, with 8 bases separating them. CDR3 nucleotide sequence: TGTGCCATAAGCGACGAAGAGACCCAGTACTTC. It encodes CAISDEETQYF.

The chain combines TRBV9 with TRBJ2-5; 14 bases map to TRBD2. The CDR3 runs 18 residues. The V segment lost 0 bases and the J segment 2 bases; nucleotides outside the gene matches: 6. Looked up from germline, CDR1 is SGDLS and CDR2 is YYNGEE. The CDR3 loop reads CASSVGPGTSGGQETQYF. Here the CDR3 DNA reads TGTGCCAGCAGCGTAGGCCCCGGGACTAGCGGGGGTCAAGAGACCCAGTACTTC.

The genes are TRBV7-2 and TRBJ1-1, with D possibly matching TRBD1 (5 bases). Trimming took 2 bases from V and 5 from J, leaving 15 bases between them. Germline values: CDR1 SGHTA, CDR2 FQGNSA. This CDR3 has 15 amino acids. The CDR3 is CASSLQQGVGTEAFF. DNA of the CDR3: TGTGCCAGCAGCTTACAGCAGGGTGTTGGTACTGAAGCTTTCTTT.